Below are 30 T cell receptor beta chains sequenced from a single sample in a study of response to subunit inactivated influenza vaccine. TCRdb fed the RT-PCR reads into MiXCR, producing one record per CDR3 protein. The data hold about 240,000 distinct CDR3 sequences, with more than 10% observed a single time. This material consisted of non-naive T cells sorted from PBMCs, taken 14 to 15 days before vaccination. The receptor source for this set is a man aged 50 to 59 who received an inactivated influenza vaccine.

The table lists this clonotype with a few counts. The chain recombines TRBV18 with TRBJ1-1, with a weak D call TRBD1 (6 bases). This CDR3 spans 14 amino acids. The V and J ends lost 5 bases and 3 bases respectively, with 13 bases between them. Germline V gene data show CDR1 as KGHSH and CDR2 as LQKENI. The CDR3 spells CASSTTGAYTEAFF. The DNA for the CDR3 is TGTGCCAGCTCAACGACGGGGGCGTACACTGAAGCTTTCTTT.

The chain has TRBV27 and TRBJ2-7, with 8 positions matching TRBD1. V lost 2 bases to trimming and J lost 3 bases; unmatched junction nucleotides: 6. Germline V gives CDR1 MNHEY, CDR2 SMNVEV (reference sequence). The CDR3 is 15 residues long. CDR3 in amino acids: CASSLGGQGYYEQYF. The CDR3 DNA reads as TGTGCCAGCAGTTTAGGAGGACAGGGTTACTACGAGCAGTACTTC.

The table lists this clonotype with many counts. The chain has TRBV12-3 or TRBV12-4 and TRBJ1-1; D not certain. This CDR3 is built from 14 residues. Trimming removed 4 bases from V and 3 bases from J, with 12 bases in between. The CDR3 sequence: CASSYTKTDTEAFF. The CDR3 nucleotides are TGTGCCAGCAGTTACACAAAAACGGACACTGAAGCTTTCTTT.

The rearrangement joins TRBV4-3 to TRBJ1-2; 11 bases fit TRBD1. Germline CDR1 LGHNA, CDR2 YSLEER. The CDR3 contains 18 residues. V shed 1 base and J 4 bases; nucleotides not matched to a gene: 11. The CDR3 is CASSQAGTGGSATYGYTF. CDR3 DNA: TGCGCCAGCAGCCAAGCCGGGACAGGGGGATCAGCCACCTATGGCTACACCTTC.

This clonotype was seen many times. J is TRBJ2-3 and V is TRBV7-6, with 7 bases aligning to TRBD2. J gave up 9 bases and V 5 bases, and 17 bases lay outside the gene matches. Per the germline V gene, CDR1 is SGHVS and CDR2 is FNYEAQ. This CDR3 is built from 16 residues. The DNA of the CDR3 is TGTGCCAGCAGCGGCTCTAGCGGCCTTAGCGGAGGGACGCAGTATTTT. As protein: CASSGSSGLSGGTQYF.

This clonotype occurred a few times. J is TRBJ1-4 and V is TRBV12-3 or TRBV12-4; 10 nucleotides match TRBD1. V lost 4 bases to trimming and J lost 3 bases; unmatched junction nucleotides: 5. The CDR3 sequence is 16 residues long. In DNA form, the CDR3 reads TGTGCCAGCAGTTCCGGGACAGGGGTCGCTAATGAAAAACTGTTTTTT. Amino acids: CASSSGTGVANEKLFF.

This clonotype has just a few counts. The chain employs TRBV12-3 or TRBV12-4 and TRBJ1-5; D is undetermined. The CDR3 consists of 13 residues. Trimming left V 7 bases short and J 3 bases short, with 10 bases between. The CDR3 coding sequence is TGTGCCAGCACCGGGTGGATCAATCAGCCCCAGCATTTT. This gives the protein CASTGWINQPQHF.

This clonotype has just a few counts. The V call is TRBV10-3, the J call TRBJ2-7, with a weak D call TRBD2 (6 bases). V lost 1 base, J lost 6 bases, and 16 bases lay in between. This CDR3 comprises 15 residues. CDR1 is ENHRY and CDR2 is SYGVKD in the germline V gene. CDR3 amino acids: CAISEWGVPETEQYF. DNA for the CDR3: TGTGCCATCAGTGAGTGGGGGGTACCCGAAACCGAGCAGTACTTC.

The sample holds a few counts of this clonotype. The chain has TRBV20-1 and TRBJ2-7; 8 bases are a match to TRBD1. Germline loops: CDR1 DFQATT, CDR2 SNEGSKA (reference sequence). V trimming: 5 bases; J trimming: 0 bases; junction bases outside the gene matches: 6. The length of the CDR3 is 14 residues. In nucleotides, the CDR3 is TGCAGTGCTGGGGACAGGATATACTCCTACGAGCAGTACTTC. It encodes CSAGDRIYSYEQYF.

The chain is built from TRBV30 and TRBJ1-5; D not resolved. V lost 5 bases and J 0 bases, leaving 14 bases between the germline ends. CDR1 is GTSNPN, CDR2 SVGIG, per germline (reference sequence). CDR3 size: 15 residues. The CDR3 protein is CAWGSQGYSNQPQHF. CDR3 sequence (DNA): TGTGCCTGGGGATCTCAAGGGTATAGCAATCAGCCCCAGCATTTT.

The chain joins TRBV28 to TRBJ1-2; TRBD1 agrees at 8 bases. The CDR3 extends over 17 amino acids. The V gene's germline CDR1 is MDHEN and CDR2 SYDVKM. The trim removed 4 bases at V and 4 bases at J, leaving 14 bases unmatched. The CDR3 reads CASSSPGQGRRGYGYTF. The CDR3, as DNA: TGTGCCAGCAGTTCCCCTGGACAGGGAAGGCGTGGCTATGGCTACACCTTC.

Ten or more counts support this clonotype. The CDR3 sequence is CASSPGTGYEQYF. In DNA form, the CDR3 reads TGTGCCAGCAGTCCCGGGACGGGCTACGAGCAGTACTTC. This rearrangement joins TRBV6-5 to TRBJ2-7; D may be TRBD1 or TRBD2 (5 bases each). Trimming took off 5 bases at V and 3 bases at J, with 11 bases between the two ends. Germline CDR1 MNHEY, CDR2 SVGAGI. The CDR3 covers 13 residues.

A word on this clonotype: The germline gene is not matched at one end of the junction; a read error may be the cause. The chain is built from TRBV28 and TRBJ1-6; possible D gene TRBD1, 6 bases. The CDR3 length is 15 residues. Germline loops: CDR1 MDHEN, CDR2 SYDVKM. The CDR3 DNA sequence: TGTGTCAGCAGTTTGGGGGGGCGCGTGGATTCACCCCTCCACTTT. Translated, it gives CVSSLGGRVDSPLHF. Full variable domain (rest looked up from reference TRBV28 and TRBJ1-6): DVKVTQSSRYLVKRTGEKVFLECVQDMDHENMFWYRQDPGLGLRLIYFSYDVKMKEKGDIPEGYSVSREKKERFSLILESASTNQTSMYLCVSSLGGRVDSPLHFGNGTRLTVT.

A single count supports this clonotype. The V call is TRBV30, the J call TRBJ2-7; D unclear. The CDR3 has 12 amino acids. The V end lost 2 bases, the J end lost 7 bases, and 12 bases lay between the germline ends. Germline V gene data show CDR1 as GTSNPN and CDR2 as SVGIG (reference sequence). CDR3 nucleotide sequence: TGTGCCTGGAGTCCCACCCTCGAAGAGCAGTACTTC. Translating gives CAWSPTLEEQYF.

This clonotype showed up many times. CDR3 in amino acids: CASSLTGGSGNTIYF. The CDR3 bases are TGTGCCAGCAGCTTAACAGGGGGCTCTGGAAACACCATATATTTT. The chain carries TRBV5-6 and TRBJ1-3, with TRBD1 matching over 8 bases. V dropped 2 bases and J dropped 0; count of bases not matched to a gene: 1. Germline lookup yields CDR1 SGHDT and CDR2 YYEEEE. The CDR3 spans 15 residues.

The chain is built from TRBV6-5 and TRBJ1-2; 11 bases are a match to TRBD1. J lost 5 bases, V lost 2 bases, and 7 bases had no gene match. The V gene's germline CDR1 is MNHEY and CDR2 SVGAGI. The CDR3 totals 16 residues. The CDR3 DNA reads TGTGCCAGCAGTTACGTGAGGACAGGGGGCGGATATGGCTACACCTTC. This translates into CASSYVRTGGGYGYTF.

This clonotype was detected ten times or more. This rearrangement joins TRBV12-3 or TRBV12-4 to TRBJ2-3; either TRBD1 or TRBD2 may supply D (5 bases each). The germline V and J ends were trimmed by 6 bases and 1 base, with 14 bases remaining between them. The CDR3 has 15 residues. CDR3 sequence reads: CASSRDGTRTDTQYF. In DNA form, the CDR3 reads TGTGCCAGCAGCCGGGACGGTACCCGCACAGATACGCAGTATTTT.

The chain combines TRBV7-4 with TRBJ2-7; possibly TRBD1 for D (5 bases). CDR3 length: 15 amino acids. V dropped 2 bases and J dropped 3 bases, with 14 bases sitting between them. Germline CDR1 reads SGHVT; CDR2 reads SQSDAQ. The CDR3 nucleotides read TGTGCCAGCAGCTTACACAGGCTAGACCTCTACGAGCAGTACTTC. Translating gives CASSLHRLDLYEQYF.

In this sample, this clonotype turned up many times. The rearrangement uses TRBV29-1 and TRBJ2-1; 11 positions match TRBD2. The V gene's germline CDR1 is SQVTM and CDR2 ANQGSEA. With 7 bases clipped from V and 5 bases from J, the junction kept 10 bases outside the gene matches. This CDR3 is 15 amino acids long. The CDR3 here is CSALGSGRAHNEQFF. Here the CDR3 DNA reads TGCAGCGCTCTTGGTAGCGGGAGGGCACACAATGAGCAGTTCTTC.

This chain connects TRBV11-1 to TRBJ2-2; TRBD2 agrees at 10 bases. The CDR3 length is 16 residues. In germline, CDR1 is SGHAT, CDR2 FQDESV (reference sequence). V dropped 7 bases and J dropped 1; count of bases not matched to a gene: 6. The CDR3 DNA reads as TGTGCCAGCACCCCGGGACTAGCGCTGAACACCGGGGAGCTGTTTTTT. This gives the protein CASTPGLALNTGELFF.

This clonotype has just a few counts. The chain has TRBV5-1 and TRBJ2-3; the match to TRBD2 covers 7 bases. Germline loops: CDR1 SGHRS, CDR2 YFSETQ. V trimming: 2 bases; J trimming: 1 base; junction bases outside the gene matches: 10. This CDR3 has 17 amino acids. DNA for the CDR3: TGCGCCAGCAGCTTAGGGTTCAGCGGGGAACGCACAGATACGCAGTATTTT. Translated, it gives CASSLGFSGERTDTQYF.

The CDR3 nucleotides are TGTGCCAGCAGCGTAGAAGGAGTCACTGAAGCTTTCTTT. This codes for CASSVEGVTEAFF. The J gene is TRBJ1-1, the V gene TRBV9; D gene unclear. The V gene lost 0 bases and the J gene lost 4 bases, with 7 bases spanning the gap. Germline V lookup: CDR1 SGDLS, CDR2 YYNGEE. The CDR3 consists of 13 residues.

This chain uses TRBV5-1 with TRBJ2-7; no clear D gene. CDR1 is SGHRS, CDR2 YFSETQ, per germline. This CDR3 has 14 amino acids. V was pared by 0 bases and J by 7 bases, with 14 bases between. CDR3 sequence (DNA): TGCGCCAGCAGCTTGGAGGGCCCCCTTGGAGAGCAGTACTTC. It codes for CASSLEGPLGEQYF.

This clonotype was counted only a few times. The chain's CDR3 is CASSLGPGGTSGGLSKTQYF. In DNA form, the CDR3 reads TGCGCCAGCAGCTTAGGACCTGGGGGGACTAGCGGGGGGCTGTCAAAGACCCAGTACTTC. The chain uses TRBV5-1 and TRBJ2-5; 15 nucleotides align to TRBD2. The CDR3 has 20 amino acids. From germline, CDR1 is SGHRS and CDR2 YFSETQ. Trimming cost V 2 bases and J 6 bases; bases outside gene matches: 17.

The chain uses TRBV14 and TRBJ2-3; the D gene is possibly TRBD1 (5 bases). The germline V and J ends were trimmed by 2 bases and 0 bases, with 9 bases remaining between them. Germline CDR1 reads SGHDN; CDR2 reads FVKESK. This CDR3 spans 15 amino acids. CDR3 region: CASSQQGMSTDTQYF. The CDR3 DNA follows: TGTGCCAGCAGCCAACAGGGAATGAGCACAGATACGCAGTATTTT.

This chain uses TRBV6-5 with TRBJ2-1; 8 nucleotides line up with TRBD2. This CDR3 is 14 amino acids long. Unmatched junction bases numbered 8, after V lost 4 bases and J lost 9 bases. Germline CDR1 and CDR2: MNHEY and SVGAGI. DNA of the CDR3: TGTGCCAGCAGTTCAGCTCCGGGGGGGATTGAGCAGTTCTTC. The encoded protein is CASSSAPGGIEQFF.

This clonotype was observed many times. CDR3 loop: CASSQEIGPRLAGPLRNEQFF. Here the CDR3 DNA reads TGTGCCAGCAGCCAAGAAATAGGCCCCCGCCTAGCGGGACCACTAAGGAATGAGCAGTTCTTC. The chain uses TRBV3-1 and TRBJ2-1; TRBD2 matches at 9 bases. Per germline, CDR1 LGHDT and CDR2 YNNKEL (reference sequence). V trimming: 0 bases; J trimming: 7 bases; junction bases outside the gene matches: 22. The CDR3 sequence is 21 residues long.

This clonotype was recorded a few times. The chain combines TRBV11-2 with TRBJ1-2; 7 nucleotides match TRBD1. This CDR3 contains 15 residues. Per germline, CDR1 SGHAT and CDR2 FQNNGV. After removal of 6 bases from V and 4 bases from J, the junction contained 11 bases not matched to a gene. The CDR3 nucleotides read TGTGCCAGCAGACCTGGAGGGGGCGCGGGCTATGGCTACACCTTC. Translating it yields CASRPGGGAGYGYTF.

The chain has TRBV7-9 and TRBJ2-7; D is perhaps TRBD1 (6 bases). Germline lookup yields CDR1 SEHNR and CDR2 FQNEAQ (reference sequence). Deletions cut 6 bases from V and 2 bases from J, with 20 bases between. The CDR3 consists of 16 residues. CDR3 sequence (DNA): TGTGCCAGCAGGTCACCAAGGGACACCGATGCCTACGAGCAGTACTTC. This sequence encodes CASRSPRDTDAYEQYF.

The chain employs TRBV20-1 and TRBJ2-7; TRBD1 aligns across 9 bases. Germline-derived CDR1 and CDR2 are DFQATT and SNEGSKA (reference sequence). V shed 3 bases and J 4 bases; nucleotides not matched to a gene: 7. CDR3 length equals 14 residues. The CDR3 DNA follows: TGCAGTGCTAGTGAGGGGACAGGGCAATACGAGCAGTACTTC. This encodes CSASEGTGQYEQYF.